This TCR beta chain appears in the sequencing data of a study of CD8+CD57+ T cells in acquired aplastic anemia. Study in general: Yields of DNA that came from sorted CD4+ and CD8+ cells averaged roughly 3.3 ug.

The use of genomic DNA as template underpinned the TCR beta VDJ and CDR3 profiling. TCRdb reprocessed the reads via MiXCR and lists one record per CDR3 protein. The sample contains about 180,000 distinct CDR3 sequences, around 60% of which appear only once. All sequencing subjects had displayed CD8+CD57+ cell expansion on flow cytometry. Sampling of blood occurred while the patients had still received no therapy. Germline CDR1 reads SGHTA; CDR2 reads FQGNSA. The CDR3 loop spans 14 amino acids. J was trimmed by 3 bases and V by 4 bases; bases with no gene match: 4. Study-wide points: Both patients and controls carried the same twenty-nine CD8+ CDR3 sequences.

The sample holds one count of this clonotype. What it binds is not known. The clonotype was recovered from a human donor with aplastic anemia. The chain couples TRBV7-2 to TRBJ2-7; 9 bases fit TRBD1. Sequencing was done on a sample of sorted CD4+, CD8+, or CD8+CD57+ T cells (not recorded which) from PBMCs. CDR3 nucleotides: TGTGCCAGCAGCTACCGACAGGGGGACTACGAGCAGTACTTC. This gives the protein CASSYRQGDYEQYF.